This T cell receptor (beta chain) was observed in a study of control samples from healthy donors and cancer patients. This clone was recorded only once. Data came from immunoSEQ multiplex PCR; TCRdb stores just in-frame clones and leaves some out. There are about 150,000 clones in the sample; about 91% occur only once, and around 2.2% lies in the top ten. CDR1 is LGHDT, CDR2 YNNKEL, per germline (reference sequence). The CDR3 covers 14 residues. The V gene lost 1 base and the J gene lost 1 base, with 7 bases spanning the gap. The sequencing sample was made of blood. The chain recombines TRBV3-1 (or the pseudogene TRBV3-2) with TRBJ2-5, with no clear D. The sequence was obtained from a woman aged 40-49 years in good health. CDR3 residues: CASSQGFLQETQYF. The CDR3 DNA reads as TGTGCCAGCAGCCAAGGATTTCTCCAAGAGACCCAGTACTTC.